This TCR beta chain was sequenced during a study of monozygotic twins with inflammatory bowel disease. Each TCR library used 3500 ng of total RNA. UMIs that had a 6-nucleotide sample barcode were put in using template switching. TCRdb re-called the 5' RACE reads; one entry per CDR3 protein, DNA not given. The listing records more than 350,000 distinct CDR3 sequences. CDR3 size: 14 residues. The germline gives CDR1 SGHRS, CDR2 YFSETQ. The source material was blood. This TCR came from a human donor with ulcerative colitis or Crohn's disease, or a healthy co-twin of an affected twin (not recorded which). The rearrangement links TRBV5-1 to TRBJ1-1. The CDR3 loop is CASSLDQINTEAFF.